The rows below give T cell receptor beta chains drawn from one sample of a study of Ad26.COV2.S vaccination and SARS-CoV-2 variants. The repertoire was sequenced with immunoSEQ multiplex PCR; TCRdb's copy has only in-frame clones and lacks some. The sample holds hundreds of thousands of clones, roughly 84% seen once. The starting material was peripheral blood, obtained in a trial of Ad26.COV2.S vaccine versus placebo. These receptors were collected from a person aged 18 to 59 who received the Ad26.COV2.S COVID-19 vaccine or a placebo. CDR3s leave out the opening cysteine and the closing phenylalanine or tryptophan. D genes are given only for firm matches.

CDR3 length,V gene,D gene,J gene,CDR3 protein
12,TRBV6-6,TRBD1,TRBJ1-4,ASSYRGQDEKLF
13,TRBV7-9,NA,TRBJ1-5,ASSPRSSSNQPQH
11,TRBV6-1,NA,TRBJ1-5,ASSNSRGQPQH
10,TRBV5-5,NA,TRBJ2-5,ASSSSDLAQY
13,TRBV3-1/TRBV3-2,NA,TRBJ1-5,ASSQDGRNNQPQH
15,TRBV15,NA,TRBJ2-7,ATSRDYRPGSSYEQY
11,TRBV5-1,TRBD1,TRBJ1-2,ASNPTGTHGYT
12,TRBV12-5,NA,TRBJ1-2,ASGPPQGLGGYT
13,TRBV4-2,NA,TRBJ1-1,ASSQVGGDLAEAF
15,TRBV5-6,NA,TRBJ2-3,ASSFSPYRGGTDTQY
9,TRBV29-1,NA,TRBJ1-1,SVEGSTEAF
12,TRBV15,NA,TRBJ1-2,ATSRGDPNYGYT
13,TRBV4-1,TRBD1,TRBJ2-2,ASSQIGQGSGELF
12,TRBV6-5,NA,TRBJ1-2,ASIPTGGAYGYT
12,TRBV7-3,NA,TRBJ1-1,ASSLGRASTEAF
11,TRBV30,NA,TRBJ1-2,AWNPDRNYGYT
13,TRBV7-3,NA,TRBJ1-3,ASSSAGTAGNTIY